One sample yielded the 15 T cell receptor beta chains listed below, sequenced in a study of cytomegalovirus exposure and HLA in healthy donors. The PCR used 60 Vbeta and 13 Jbeta primers. Measured with immunoSEQ multiplex PCR; TCRdb has only the in-frame clones, and not every one. The sample totals roughly 76,000 clones. Sequencing was carried out using PBMCs. These receptors were taken from a female donor in good health and CMV-seropositive.

CDR3 sequence (DNA): TGTGCCAGCAGTTTTAGGCTAGCGGGAGGGGTGGACAATGAGCAGTTCTTC. It encodes CASSFRLAGGVDNEQFF. This chain links TRBV28 with TRBJ2-1; 12 bases fit TRBD2. The CDR3 has 17 amino acids. Germline assignment: CDR1 MDHEN and CDR2 SYDVKM. After removal of 3 bases from V and 5 bases from J, the junction contained 8 bases not matched to a gene.

The chain is built from TRBV9 and TRBJ2-7; no firm D call. This CDR3 has 13 residues. V lost 0 bases, J lost 6 bases, and 10 bases lay in between. Germline V lookup: CDR1 SGDLS, CDR2 YYNGEE. CDR3 protein: CASSVGLPTEQYF. DNA of the CDR3: TGTGCCAGCAGCGTAGGACTGCCGACCGAGCAGTACTTC.

Here the CDR3 reads CASSQGRKNTEAFF. DNA of the CDR3: TGCGCCAGCAGCCAAGGGAGGAAGAACACTGAAGCTTTCTTT. The V gene is TRBV4-1, the J gene TRBJ1-1; D not certain. Between the trimmed V and J ends, which lost 1 base and 1 base, there was a span of 7 bases. In germline, CDR1 is MGHRA, CDR2 YSYEKL. The CDR3 is made up of 14 amino acids.

The V call is TRBV28, the J call TRBJ2-1; D might be TRBD2 (5 bases). This CDR3 has 16 residues. Trimming took off 3 bases at V and 0 bases at J, with 12 bases between the two ends. Looked up from germline, CDR1 is MDHEN and CDR2 is SYDVKM. The CDR3 sequence is CASSFPGESSYNEQFF. The CDR3 region has the DNA TGTGCCAGCAGTTTCCCCGGGGAGAGCTCCTACAATGAGCAGTTCTTC.

The chain combines TRBV7-2 with TRBJ1-3; TRBD1 might be the D (6 bases). Germline lookup yields CDR1 SGHTA and CDR2 FQGNSA. The V end was cut by 4 bases, the J end by 4 bases, with 14 bases between. The CDR3 is made up of 15 amino acids. Here the CDR3 DNA reads TGTGCCAGCAGCTCTACCGGGACAACCGGAAACACCATATATTTT. This codes for CASSSTGTTGNTIYF.

The chain carries TRBV19 and TRBJ2-5, with D tentatively TRBD2 (6 bases). Germline CDR1 is LNHDA and CDR2 is SQIVND (reference sequence). This CDR3 is 13 amino acids long. Trimming took off 5 bases at V and 2 bases at J, with 9 bases between the two ends. The CDR3 nucleotides read TGTGCCAGTAGTCTGGGACTGCAAGAGACCCAGTACTTC. This codes for CASSLGLQETQYF.

J is TRBJ1-3 and V is TRBV7-2; D perhaps matches TRBD1 (5 bases). Germline V lookup: CDR1 SGHTA, CDR2 FQGNSA. Trimming pared 2 bases from V and 4 bases from J, leaving 12 bases between. The CDR3 has 15 amino acids. CDR3 protein: CASSLSWQGGNTIYF. CDR3 DNA: TGTGCCAGCAGCTTATCCTGGCAGGGAGGAAACACCATATATTTT. The complete variable domain, with remaining parts taken from reference TRBV7-2 and TRBJ1-3, reads GAGVSQSPSNKVTEKGKDVELRCDPISGHTALYWYRQSLGQGLEFLIYFQGNSAPDKSGLPSDRFSAERTGGSVSTLTIQRTQQEDSAVYLCASSLSWQGGNTIYFGEGSWLTVV.

The chain recombines TRBV27 with TRBJ2-7, with TRBD1 identical over 9 bases. J gave up 4 bases and V 3 bases, and 4 bases lay outside the gene matches. This CDR3 contains 14 residues. CDR1 MNHEY and CDR2 SMNVEV come from the germline V gene (reference sequence). CDR3 nucleotide sequence: TGTGCCAGCAGTTTCGGGGACAGGGTTTACGAGCAGTACTTC. Translating gives CASSFGDRVYEQYF.

The chain links TRBV29-1 to TRBJ1-1; D is unresolved. V was cut by 7 bases and J by 6 bases, with 18 bases left in between. The CDR3 has 13 residues. Germline CDR1 reads SQVTM; CDR2 reads ANQGSEA. Written as DNA, the CDR3 is TGCAGCGCGCCCCGGGGATCTAACGCTGAAGCTTTCTTT. This translates into CSAPRGSNAEAFF.

The chain uses TRBV7-2 and TRBJ1-2; D unclear. The germline CDR1 and CDR2 sequences are SGHTA and FQGNSA. This CDR3 is 15 amino acids long. Trimming removed 4 bases at V and 0 bases at J, with 12 bases between. The chain's CDR3 is CASSSQGSSNYGYTF. The DNA of the CDR3 is TGTGCCAGCAGCTCACAAGGGAGCTCTAACTATGGCTACACCTTC.

The chain has TRBV18 and TRBJ2-7; D might be TRBD1 (5 bases). The V gene lost 5 bases and the J gene lost 1 base, with 12 bases spanning the gap. This CDR3 is built from 14 residues. Germline V gene data show CDR1 as KGHSH and CDR2 as LQKENI. CDR3 DNA sequence: TGTGCCAGCTCAACAACGGCAGGGTCCTACGAGCAGTACTTC. Protein product: CASSTTAGSYEQYF.

The chain has TRBV28 and TRBJ2-1, with TRBD2 as a possible D gene (6 bases). The CDR3 contains 14 residues. The germline CDR1 and CDR2 sequences are MDHEN and SYDVKM. V dropped 5 bases and J dropped 5 bases, with 13 bases sitting between them. In DNA, the CDR3 is TGTGCCAGCAGTCCCCCGGCTAGCGACAATGAGCAGTTCTTC. Its protein is CASSPPASDNEQFF.

The chain employs TRBV28 and TRBJ2-7, with 7 bases that match TRBD1. Germline V gene data show CDR1 as MDHEN and CDR2 as SYDVKM. The length of the CDR3 is 15 residues. J gave up 3 bases and V 4 bases, and 9 bases lay outside the gene matches. CDR3 loop: CASSSWTGELYEQYF. CDR3 DNA: TGTGCCAGCAGTTCCTGGACAGGAGAACTCTACGAGCAGTACTTC.

J is TRBJ2-3 and V is TRBV28, with TRBD2 matching over 13 bases. J gave up 7 bases and V 4 bases, and 8 bases lay outside the gene matches. CDR3 length: 16 residues. The germline V gene has CDR1 MDHEN and CDR2 SYDVKM. The CDR3 region is CASSSGTSGTSNTQYF. The CDR3 coding sequence is TGTGCCAGCAGTTCCGGGACTAGCGGGACTAGTAATACGCAGTATTTT.

This sequence joins TRBV4-1 and TRBJ1-2, with 7 bases that match TRBD1. Germline values: CDR1 MGHRA, CDR2 YSYEKL. Losses at the gene ends were 3 bases for V and 2 bases for J; bases not matched to a gene: 9. The CDR3 length is 16 residues. The CDR3 loop reads CASSQEYETGNYGYTF. CDR3 DNA sequence: TGCGCCAGCAGCCAGGAGTACGAGACAGGGAACTATGGCTACACCTTC.